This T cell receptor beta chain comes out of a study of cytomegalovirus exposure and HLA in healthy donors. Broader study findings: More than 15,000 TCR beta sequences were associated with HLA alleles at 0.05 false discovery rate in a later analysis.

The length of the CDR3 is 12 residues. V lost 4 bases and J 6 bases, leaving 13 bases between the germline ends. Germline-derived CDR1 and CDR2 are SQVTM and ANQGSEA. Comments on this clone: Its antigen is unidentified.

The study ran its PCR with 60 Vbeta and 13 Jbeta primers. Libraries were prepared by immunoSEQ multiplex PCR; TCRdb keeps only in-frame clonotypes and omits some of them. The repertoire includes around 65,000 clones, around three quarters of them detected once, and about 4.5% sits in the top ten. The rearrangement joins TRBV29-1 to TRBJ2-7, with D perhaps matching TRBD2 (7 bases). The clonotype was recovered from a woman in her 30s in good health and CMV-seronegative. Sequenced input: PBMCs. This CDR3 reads CSVGGGVGEQYF. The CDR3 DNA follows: TGCAGCGTTGGAGGGGGGGTGGGCGAGCAGTACTTC.